The entry below gives a single T cell receptor (beta chain) sequence along with its context. This clone was seen more than once but under ten times. No antigen is known for it. Qualities for individual bases were not recorded, and no much larger clone is one base off. From each donor, a single peripheral blood sample of approximately 110 mL on average was drawn into heparinised tubes. A BD FACSAria II was used to sort naive, central memory, regulatory and stem cell-like memory CD4+ T cells with a panel that included CD45RO, CCR7, CD25, CD127, CD95 and CD27. A purity above 98% was achieved for all sorted populations. PBMCs were separated immediately by Lymphoprep density gradient centrifugation and were stained directly, without being cultured. So that batch effects would be minimized, each experiment stained and sorted samples in pairs, pairing one healthy donor with one patient. All of the isolated RNA was reverse transcribed with the High Capacity cDNA Reverse Transcription Kit, so expressed TCRB transcripts were sequenced. Deep immunoSEQ sequencing was performed on naive, central memory and regulatory T cell samples, with an average of about 4 million total reads per sample. Sorted cells were lysed in RLT buffer and RNA was extracted with DNase-treated RNeasy Micro or Mini kits, depending on cell number. Each cell subset was processed on its own to prevent cross-contamination, while patient and healthy donor samples were processed together. TCRB sequences were amplified from cDNA with the immunoSEQ multiplex PCR, producing 87-bp fragments spanning the CDR3 region. The amplicons were sequenced using the Illumina HiSeq platform. The published analysis was carried out like this. Synthetic template baselines were used to correct PCR bias computationally, reads within Hamming distance 2 were collapsed together, and singletons that could not be merged were discarded. Reads were aligned against IMGT so that V, D and J genes, CDR3 length and insertions or deletions at six rearrangement sites could be assigned. Within each subset, clonotype counts were normalized to sorted cell number, after which true diversity and Gini coefficients were computed with the tcR R package. Repertoire sharing was quantified using the overlap coefficient calculated on TCRB nucleotide sequences. Here the immuneACCESS table is served through TCRdb, limited to in-frame sequences with V and J called. Missing clones are a known gap in these copies; in checked studies unresolved V genes cover under half, and the rest lacks a known reason. V, J and clone size were drawn from that table, and D and trimming were deduced from the DNA. The sample contains roughly 400,000 clones, about 10% of them found a single time. The ten largest clones capture about 0.6% of the sample.

The source of the sample is a study of beta chain features in type 1 diabetes (dated by TCRdb to the late 2010s). Background on the whole study: Mean age, gender distribution, total cell number and subset yield were not different between patients and healthy donors. In the study, TCRB repertoires of sorted circulating CD4+ T cell subsets from recently diagnosed type 1 diabetes patients were compared with those of matched healthy donors. A total of some 100,000,000 sorted cells were examined across all samples, and a strong correlation was observed between cell number per subset and RNA yield. Regulatory and stem cell-like memory subsets were obtained from only 8 patients and roughly eight healthy donors, while naive and central memory subsets were obtained from all 28 donors. What the study reported, not specific to this receptor: Naive, central memory and regulatory TCRB repertoires appeared to be more alike among patients than among healthy donors. Because cDNA was sequenced instead of genomic DNA, highly expressing activated cells could be over-represented, though the groups showed no difference in activation or CD3 levels. Patients with type 1 diabetes made fewer insertions and deleted more nucleotides at VDJ recombination sites, implying thymic rearrangement abnormalities. A moderate but significant shortening of TCRB CDR3 length was observed in type 1 diabetes patients in all four CD4+ subsets. HLA sub-analyses involved small numbers of individuals, so any influence of HLA type on TCRB rearrangement remained unresolved. PCR might favor shorter templates, but patient and control samples were amplified and corrected together, so any skew would affect both groups equally.

Cut back by 5 bases and 3 bases, the V and J ends lie 17 bases apart. Counted from cysteine to phenylalanine, this CDR3 has 15 amino acids. The only DNA kept is the CDR3, 45 bases in frame from the first base. The germline V gene yields MDHEN for CDR1 and SYDVKM for CDR2. The clonotype originates from a man younger than 40 with type 1 diabetes. The specimen was central memory CD4+ T cells from blood. The chain links TRBV28 with TRBJ2-7; a confident D gene designation cannot be given. The nucleotide sequence reads TGTGCCAGCAGTCACCTAATGGGTGACCGCTACGAGCAGTACTTC. Its translation reads: CASSHLMGDRYEQYF.